This TCR beta chain emerged from a study of T cell responses to AZD1222 COVID-19 vaccine. Measured with immunoSEQ multiplex PCR; TCRdb has only the in-frame clones, and not every one. This table has more than 250,000 clones, roughly 93% appearing once. Trimming at V came to 4 bases and at J to 8 bases, leaving 8 bases not matched to a gene. This CDR3 comprises 16 residues. From germline, CDR1 is LNHDA and CDR2 SQIVND (reference sequence). This specimen consisted of peripheral blood, obtained on day 0 of AZD1222 vaccination. This chain connects TRBV19 to TRBJ2-2, with TRBD1 identical over 12 bases. The receptor's source is an adult in good health. The CDR3 loop is CASSTPRDRGRGELFF. The DNA for the CDR3 is TGTGCCAGTAGTACCCCCCGGGACAGGGGGCGAGGGGAGCTGTTTTTT. The entire variable domain, with the rest obtained from reference TRBV19 and TRBJ2-2, is as follows: DGGITQSPKYLFRKEGQNVTLSCEQNLNHDAMYWYRQDPGQGLRLIYYSQIVNDFQKGDIAEGYSVSREKKESFPLTVTSAQKNPTAFYLCASSTPRDRGRGELFFGEGSRLTVL.